The 22 T cell receptor beta chains reported below all come from one sample, sequenced in a study of T cell responses to AZD1222 COVID-19 vaccine (dated by TCRdb to 2020 to 2023). The method behind the library was the immunoSEQ multiplex PCR assay. The clones in this table, taken by TCRdb from immuneACCESS, are in-frame only. Not every clone is retained; where verified, under half of the shortfall comes from an unresolved V gene, and the cause of the rest is unknown. In this sample the table shows some 150,000 clones, around 94% of which occur a single time. Roughly 1.3% of the sample is held by the ten biggest clonotypes. Read against the paper, the sample's time point label means: baseline before first vaccination. The sequencing used peripheral blood, collected on day 0 of AZD1222 vaccination. These receptors originate from an adult in good health.

About this clone itself: Relative to the germline gene, one junction end is altered; a read error may explain this. Different DNA sequences within this sample yield the same CDR3. V is TRBV19 and J is TRBJ1-1; D uncertain. Germline V gene data show CDR1 as LNHDA and CDR2 as SQIVND (reference sequence). CDR3 length: 12 amino acids. CDR3 amino acids: CASSIGHTEAFF. The CDR3 DNA reads as TGTGCCAGTAGTATAGGCCACACCGAAGCTTTCTTT. The full variable domain, with the rest looked up from reference TRBV19 and TRBJ1-1, is DGGITQSPKYLFRKEGQNVTLSCEQNLNHDAMYWYRQDPGQGLRLIYYSQIVNDFQKGDIAEGYSVSREKKESFPLTVTSAQKNPTAFYLCASSIGHTEAFFGQGTRLTVV.

V is TRBV5-1 and J is TRBJ2-1, with TRBD2 matching 9 bases. J lost 4 bases, V lost 6 bases, and 8 bases had no gene match. In germline, CDR1 is SGHRS, CDR2 YFSETQ. The CDR3 is made up of 15 amino acids. Written as DNA, the CDR3 is TGCGCCAGCACCGGTAGCGGGAGCAGTTACAATGAGCAGTTCTTC. Translation: CASTGSGSSYNEQFF. Looking up the rest from reference TRBV5-1 and TRBJ2-1 gives the full variable domain: KAGVTQTPRYLIKTRGQQVTLSCSPISGHRSVSWYQQTPGQGLQFLFEYFSETQRNKGNFPGRFSGRQFSNSRSEMNVSTLELGDSALYLCASTGSGSSYNEQFFGPGTRLTVL.

This clone has only one observation. This chain uses TRBV6-2 or TRBV6-3 with TRBJ1-6; D is uncertain. V lost 5 bases and J lost 0, with 11 bases in between. Looked up from germline, CDR1 is MNHEY and CDR2 is SVGEGT. The CDR3 is 16 amino acids. DNA for the CDR3: TGTGCCAGCAGTCCAATTGAGAGCTCCTATAATTCACCCCTCCACTTT. Translation gives CASSPIESSYNSPLHF.

The chain carries TRBV15 and TRBJ1-1, with 7 positions matching TRBD1. The ends lost 4 bases at V and 6 bases at J; junction bases unmatched: 11. The CDR3 is 15 amino acids. Germline CDR1 LNHNV, CDR2 YYDKDF (reference sequence). The CDR3 DNA is TGTGCCACCAGCACCGAGACAGGGATAGTCGCTGAAGCTTTCTTT. Translation gives CATSTETGIVAEAFF.

The chain uses TRBV5-8 and TRBJ2-3; D is undetermined. This CDR3 has 13 amino acids. V was shortened by 0 bases and J by 3 bases, with 5 bases between the two germline ends. Germline CDR1 reads SGHTS; CDR2 reads YDEGEE. CDR3 sequence: CASSLDITDTQYF. In DNA, the CDR3 is TGTGCCAGCAGCTTGGACATTACAGATACGCAGTATTTT.

This chain links TRBV19 with TRBJ2-7; no clear D gene. Germline V gives CDR1 LNHDA, CDR2 SQIVND (reference sequence). The CDR3 totals 13 residues. With 3 bases removed from V and 3 bases from J, the gap between germline ends came to 9 bases. The CDR3 DNA reads as TGTGCCAGTAGTATGGTCCTGGGCTACGAGCAGTACGTC. Translated, it gives CASSMVLGYEQYV.

The V and J genes are TRBV10-3 and TRBJ2-1; 11 bases fit TRBD2. Germline CDR1 and CDR2: ENHRY and SYGVKD. The CDR3 consists of 14 residues. V was clipped by 4 bases and J by 9 bases; unmatched bases: 5. CDR3 residues: CAISGATSGVEQFF. The CDR3, as DNA: TGTGCCATCAGTGGCGCGACTAGCGGGGTTGAGCAGTTCTTC.

The chain couples TRBV19 to TRBJ2-1, with D possibly being TRBD1 or TRBD2 (6 bases each). CDR1 LNHDA and CDR2 SQIVND come from the germline V gene (reference sequence). V was shortened by 3 bases and J by 12 bases, with 18 bases between the two germline ends. The CDR3 runs 14 residues. The CDR3 coding sequence is TGTGCCAGTAGTATGGGGGCCTCTCCCGGGAGGCAGTTCTTC. It yields the protein CASSMGASPGRQFF.

The V and J genes are TRBV11-2 and TRBJ2-3, with a tentative D call TRBD2 (6 bases). V lost 2 bases and J 3 bases, leaving 15 bases between the germline ends. Germline CDR1 and CDR2: SGHAT and FQNNGV. The CDR3 contains 16 residues. The CDR3, as DNA: TGTGCCAGCAGCTTATCAAGCGGGCTTAATACAGATACGCAGTATTTT. It specifies CASSLSSGLNTDTQYF.

This sequence joins TRBV3-1 (or the pseudogene TRBV3-2) and TRBJ1-1, with 9 bases matching TRBD1. Germline V gives CDR1 LGHDT, CDR2 YNNKEL (reference sequence). The CDR3 totals 17 residues. J was trimmed by 7 bases and V by 5 bases; bases with no gene match: 17. The CDR3 sequence is CASSAHPSTGGGSEAFF. The CDR3 region has the DNA TGTGCCAGCAGCGCCCACCCCTCGACAGGGGGGGGTAGTGAAGCTTTCTTT.

The V call is TRBV6-5, the J call TRBJ2-1, with D tentatively TRBD1 (6 bases). The germline gives CDR1 MNHEY, CDR2 SVGAGI. CDR3 length: 11 amino acids. V was cut by 2 bases and J by 15 bases, with 11 bases left in between. CDR3 sequence reads: CASSYADSSFF. The CDR3 DNA reads as TGTGCCAGCAGTTACGCGGACAGCTCGTTCTTC.

V and J are TRBV6-1 and TRBJ2-7, with a weak D call TRBD1 (5 bases). Deletions cut 1 base from V and 5 bases from J, with 9 bases between. This CDR3 has 13 amino acids. Germline CDR1 and CDR2: MNHNS and SASEGT. CDR3 nucleotide sequence: TGTGCCAGCAGTGAAGTCAGGGAAAACGAGCAGTACGTC. Translating gives CASSEVRENEQYV.

The rearrangement links TRBV2 to TRBJ2-5, with 9 bases lining up with TRBD2. V trimming: 4 bases; J trimming: 5 bases; junction bases outside the gene matches: 8. This CDR3 is 15 amino acids long. Germline CDR1 is SNHLY and CDR2 is FYNNEI. The CDR3 is CASSVERGVPETQYF. The CDR3 coding sequence is TGTGCCAGCAGTGTAGAGCGGGGGGTCCCGGAGACCCAGTACTTC.

In this sample, this clone turned up once. The rearrangement links TRBV12-3 or TRBV12-4 to TRBJ2-7; possible D gene TRBD2, 5 bases. The CDR3 runs 11 residues. V lost 8 bases and J lost 4, with 9 bases in between. The CDR3 spells CASASGYEQYV. The CDR3 DNA sequence: TGTGCCAGCGCCAGCGGTTACGAGCAGTACGTC.

The chain recombines TRBV28 with TRBJ2-7; 9 bases line up with TRBD1. V lost 5 bases to trimming and J lost 7 bases; unmatched junction nucleotides: 12. Per the germline V gene, CDR1 is MDHEN and CDR2 is SYDVKM. CDR3 length: 15 amino acids. CDR3 nucleotide sequence: TGTGCCAGCAGTCTTACCGGGACAGGGTCGTCGGAGCAGTACGTC. Translation gives CASSLTGTGSSEQYV.

The chain links TRBV27 to TRBJ2-5, with 7 bases that match TRBD2. CDR1 and CDR2 (germline): MNHEY, SMNVEV (reference sequence). V lost 4 bases, J lost 7 bases, and 18 bases stayed unmatched. The CDR3 has 17 amino acids. CDR3 coding DNA: TGTGCCAGCAGTTCCTCCGGCGGGAGCGGGCCATTGTGGACCCAGTACTTC. Its translation: CASSSSGGSGPLWTQYF.

A single count supports this clone. The rearrangement uses TRBV28 and TRBJ1-1, with D possibly matching TRBD1 (6 bases). CDR1 is MDHEN and CDR2 is SYDVKM in the germline V gene. V shed 6 bases and J shed 1 base, with 9 bases lying between them. The CDR3 runs 13 residues. The CDR3 DNA sequence: TGTGCCAGCAGCCCGGGACAGAACACTGAAGCTTTCTTT. This sequence encodes CASSPGQNTEAFF.

The CDR3 region is CASSFRAAGELFF. The CDR3 DNA reads TGTGCCAGCAGCTTCAGGGCAGCCGGGGAGCTGTTTTTT. This rearrangement joins TRBV7-7 to TRBJ2-2, with a weak D call TRBD1 (5 bases). Trimming stripped 3 bases from V and 6 bases from J, with 8 bases between. CDR1 is SSHAT, CDR2 FNYEAQ, per germline (reference sequence). There are 13 residues in the CDR3.

This clone was seen only once. The same CDR3 is also encoded by other DNA sequences in this sample. This rearrangement joins TRBV29-1 to TRBJ2-3, with D tentatively TRBD2 (6 bases). In germline, CDR1 is SQVTM, CDR2 ANQGSEA. Trimming shortened V by 4 bases and J by 0 bases, and 8 bases separated the two germline ends. CDR3 length equals 13 residues. The CDR3 coding sequence is TGCAGCGTTGCGAGCGGGAGCACAGATACGCAGTATTTT. Protein: CSVASGSTDTQYF.

J is TRBJ1-1 and V is TRBV27; 7 nucleotides agree with TRBD1. Losses at the gene ends were 6 bases for V and 1 base for J; bases not matched to a gene: 5. The CDR3 contains 14 residues. The germline CDR1 and CDR2 sequences are MNHEY and SMNVEV (reference sequence). The CDR3 DNA reads as TGTGCCAGCAGCAGGACAGGAGGGAACACTGAAGCTTTCTTT. Protein: CASSRTGGNTEAFF.

A single count supports this clone. V is TRBV28 and J is TRBJ2-6, with D unresolved. Trimming cost V 6 bases and J 3 bases, with 3 bases left between them. CDR1 MDHEN and CDR2 SYDVKM come from the germline V gene. There are 12 residues in the CDR3. CDR3: CASRSGANVLTF. DNA for the CDR3: TGTGCCAGCAGGAGTGGGGCCAACGTCCTGACTTTC.

This chain joins TRBV2 and TRBJ2-2, with TRBD2 identical over 8 bases. This CDR3 comprises 14 residues. Germline V gives CDR1 SNHLY, CDR2 FYNNEI. V dropped 1 base and J dropped 9; count of bases not matched to a gene: 4. For the CDR3, the DNA is TGTGCCAGCAGTGAAGGACTAGCGAGTCGGGAGCTGTTTTTT. Its translation is CASSEGLASRELFF.